This TCR beta chain emerged from a study of OX40 agonist ivuxolimab in advanced cancers. The table came from immunoSEQ multiplex PCR; TCRdb's copy has only in-frame clones and leaves some out. The sample shows about 76,000 clones, over 80% of them seen only once. Drawing of blood for sampling happened at baseline, at cycle 4 day 1, and at cycle 7 day 1. Germline CDR1 is SGHRS and CDR2 is YFSETQ. This CDR3 comprises 16 residues. V shed 7 bases and J shed 4 bases, with 23 bases lying between them. The sequencing used CD4+ or CD8+ T cells sorted from blood, collected in a trial of the OX40 agonist ivuxolimab. The TCR comes from an adult with an advanced solid tumor such as melanoma, head and neck, liver or kidney cancer. This chain links TRBV5-1 with TRBJ1-2; D may be TRBD1 (5 bases). The CDR3, as DNA: TGCGCCAGCTCCTTTTCATTTGCAGGGACCTCCTATGGCTACACCTTC. Residues: CASSFSFAGTSYGYTF.